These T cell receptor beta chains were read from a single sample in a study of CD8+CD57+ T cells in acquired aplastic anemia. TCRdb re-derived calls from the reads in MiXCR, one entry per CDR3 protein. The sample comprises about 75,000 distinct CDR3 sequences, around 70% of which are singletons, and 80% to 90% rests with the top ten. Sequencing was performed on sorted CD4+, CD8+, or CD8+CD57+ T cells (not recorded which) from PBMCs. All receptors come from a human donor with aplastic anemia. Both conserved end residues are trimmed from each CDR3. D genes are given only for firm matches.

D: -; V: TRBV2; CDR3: ASRDSLNYGHT
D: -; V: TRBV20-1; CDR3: SAQGGVETQY
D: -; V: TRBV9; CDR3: ASSSRNTEAF
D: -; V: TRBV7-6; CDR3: ASSLSNNEQF
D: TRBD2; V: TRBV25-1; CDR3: ASSSRTSPYEQY
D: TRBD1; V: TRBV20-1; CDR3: SALGWDRGETQY
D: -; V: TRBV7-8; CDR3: ASSEMGSQY
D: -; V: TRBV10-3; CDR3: AISHLSGVMNTEAF
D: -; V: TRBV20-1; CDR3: SALSTANTGELF
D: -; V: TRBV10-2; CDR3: ASSESGTEAF
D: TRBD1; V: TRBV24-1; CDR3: ATSSTGDSSQPQH
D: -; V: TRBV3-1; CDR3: ASSQGSRAIIGETQY
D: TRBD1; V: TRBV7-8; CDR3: ASSLGSGQGGETQY
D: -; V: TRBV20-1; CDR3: SALSSTVNVHEQY
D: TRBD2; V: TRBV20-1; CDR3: SAAAFLASGAYNEQF
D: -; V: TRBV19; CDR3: ASSIGRVEAF
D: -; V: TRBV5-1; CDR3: ASSLAGDLNTEAF
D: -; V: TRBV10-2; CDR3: ASSDAGFQEIQY
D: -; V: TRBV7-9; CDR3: ASSSQGSNYGYT
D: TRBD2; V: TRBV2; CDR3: ASSLGLAGSEQY
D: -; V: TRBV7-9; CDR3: ASSLGGDQPQH
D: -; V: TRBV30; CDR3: AWSVDGHEKLF
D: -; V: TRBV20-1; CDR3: SAPGRGDGGSY
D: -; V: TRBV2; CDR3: ASNRGEGSPLH
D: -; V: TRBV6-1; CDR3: ASSPVQDFYGYT
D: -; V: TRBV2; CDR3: ASSAQGFGYT
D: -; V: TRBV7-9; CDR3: ASRGPYQETQY
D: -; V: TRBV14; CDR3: ASSRAIEQF
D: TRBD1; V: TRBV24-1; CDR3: ATSDPPGQGSYEQY
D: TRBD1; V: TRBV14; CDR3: ASSLGQAEQY
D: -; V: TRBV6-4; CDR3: AWSVLGHEQF
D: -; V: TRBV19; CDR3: ASSIVRGLYEQH
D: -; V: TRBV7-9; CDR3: ASSSGTGETQY
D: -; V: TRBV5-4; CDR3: ASSLAGNPYEQY
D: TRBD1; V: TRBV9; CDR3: ASSPWTGDNYGYT
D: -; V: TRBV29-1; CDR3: SVGDGTDTQY
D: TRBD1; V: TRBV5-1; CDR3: ASSLVDRYQETQY
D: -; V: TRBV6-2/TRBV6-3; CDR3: ASREQGRTTEAF
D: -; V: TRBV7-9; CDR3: ASSLDPYGYT
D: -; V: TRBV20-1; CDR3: SAGGAQKQY
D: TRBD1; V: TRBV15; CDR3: ATSRSLQGTGTEAF
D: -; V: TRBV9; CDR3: ASSGVYGYT
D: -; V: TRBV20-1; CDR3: SARDPTAYDQY
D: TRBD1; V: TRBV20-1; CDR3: SARDTGGQGAIGIYEQY
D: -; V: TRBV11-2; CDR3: ASSLDRGDPYGYT
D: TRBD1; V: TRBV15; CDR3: ATRAGGNQPQH
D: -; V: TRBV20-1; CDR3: SATVRGSGTGELF
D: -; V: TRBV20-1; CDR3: SARGGQGYGYT